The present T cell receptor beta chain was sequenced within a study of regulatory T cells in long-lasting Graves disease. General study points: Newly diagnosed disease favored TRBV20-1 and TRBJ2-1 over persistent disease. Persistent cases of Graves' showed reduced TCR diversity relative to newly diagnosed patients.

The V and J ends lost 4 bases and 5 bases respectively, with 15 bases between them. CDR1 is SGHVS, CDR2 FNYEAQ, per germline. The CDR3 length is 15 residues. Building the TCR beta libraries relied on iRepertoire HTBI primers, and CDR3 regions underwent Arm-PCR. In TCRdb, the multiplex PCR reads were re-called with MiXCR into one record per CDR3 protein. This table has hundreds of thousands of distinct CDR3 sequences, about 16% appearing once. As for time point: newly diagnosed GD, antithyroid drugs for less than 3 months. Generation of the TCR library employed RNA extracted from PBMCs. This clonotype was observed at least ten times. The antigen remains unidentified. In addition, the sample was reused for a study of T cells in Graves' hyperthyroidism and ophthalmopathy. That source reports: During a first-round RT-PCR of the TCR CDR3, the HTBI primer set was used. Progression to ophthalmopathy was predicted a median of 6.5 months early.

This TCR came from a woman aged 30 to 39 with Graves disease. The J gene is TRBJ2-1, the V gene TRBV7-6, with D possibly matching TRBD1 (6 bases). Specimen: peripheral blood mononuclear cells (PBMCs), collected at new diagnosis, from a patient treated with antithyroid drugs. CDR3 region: CASSSNREWDNEQFF. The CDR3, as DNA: TGTGCCAGCAGCTCTAACAGGGAGTGGGACAATGAGCAGTTCTTC.